The T cell receptor beta chain under discussion was sequenced for a study of cytomegalovirus exposure and HLA in healthy donors. General study results and limits: The productive fraction for most TCR beta V segments was about 90% or about 30% in an earlier analysis.

Germline V gene data show CDR1 as SNHLY and CDR2 as FYNNEI. The V gene end was trimmed by 7 bases and the J gene end by 7 bases; junction bases not matched to a gene: 11. The CDR3 contains 16 residues. On this clone itself: Its antigen remains unidentified.

The PCR had 60 Vbeta and 13 Jbeta primers. Libraries were prepared by immunoSEQ multiplex PCR; TCRdb keeps only in-frame clonotypes and omits some of them. The table lists fewer than 200,000 clones, 75% to 85% of them singletons. This receptor was taken from a female donor in good health and CMV-seronegative. This rearrangement joins TRBV2 to TRBJ1-6, with 9 bases aligning to TRBD1. Material: PBMCs. The CDR3 region is CASNVPGTGSNSPLHF. Written as DNA, the CDR3 is TGTGCCAGCAATGTCCCCGGGACAGGGTCCAATTCACCCCTCCACTTT.